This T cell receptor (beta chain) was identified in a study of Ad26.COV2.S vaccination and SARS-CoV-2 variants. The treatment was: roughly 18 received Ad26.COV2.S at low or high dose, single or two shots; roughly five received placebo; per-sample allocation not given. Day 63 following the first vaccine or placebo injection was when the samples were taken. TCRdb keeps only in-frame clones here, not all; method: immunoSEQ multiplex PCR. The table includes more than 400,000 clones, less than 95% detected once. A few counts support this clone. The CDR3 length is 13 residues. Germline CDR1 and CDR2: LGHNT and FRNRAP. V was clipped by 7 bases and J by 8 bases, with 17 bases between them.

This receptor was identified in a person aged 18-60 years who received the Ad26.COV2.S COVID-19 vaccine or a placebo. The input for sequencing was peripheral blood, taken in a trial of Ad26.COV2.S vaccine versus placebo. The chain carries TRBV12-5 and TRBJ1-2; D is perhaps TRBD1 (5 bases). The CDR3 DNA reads TGTGCTAGTGCCCCTAGTTGGGGCGCAGGCTACACCTTC. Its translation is CASAPSWGAGYTF.